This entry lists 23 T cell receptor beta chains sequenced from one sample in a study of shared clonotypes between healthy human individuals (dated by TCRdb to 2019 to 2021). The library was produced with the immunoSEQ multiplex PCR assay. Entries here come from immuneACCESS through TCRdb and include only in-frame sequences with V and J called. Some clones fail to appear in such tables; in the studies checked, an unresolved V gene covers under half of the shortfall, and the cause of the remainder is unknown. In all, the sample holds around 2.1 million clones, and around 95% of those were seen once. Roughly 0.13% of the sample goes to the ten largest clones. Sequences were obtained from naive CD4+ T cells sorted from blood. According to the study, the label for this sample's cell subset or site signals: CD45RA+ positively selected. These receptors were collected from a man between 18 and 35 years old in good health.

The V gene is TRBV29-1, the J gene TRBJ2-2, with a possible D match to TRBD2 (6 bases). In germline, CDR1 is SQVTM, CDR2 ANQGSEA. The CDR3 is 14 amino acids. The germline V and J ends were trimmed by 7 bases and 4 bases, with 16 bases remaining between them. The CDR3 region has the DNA TGCAGCGGCTGGCGGGGCGCGGGCACCGGGGAGCTGTTTTTT. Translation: CSGWRGAGTGELFF.

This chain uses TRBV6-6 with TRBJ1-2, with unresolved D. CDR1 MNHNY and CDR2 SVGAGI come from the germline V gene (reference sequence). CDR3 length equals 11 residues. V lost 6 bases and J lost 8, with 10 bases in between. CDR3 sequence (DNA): TGTGCCAGCAGCCGAGAGAGCGGCTACACCTTC. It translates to CASSRESGYTF.

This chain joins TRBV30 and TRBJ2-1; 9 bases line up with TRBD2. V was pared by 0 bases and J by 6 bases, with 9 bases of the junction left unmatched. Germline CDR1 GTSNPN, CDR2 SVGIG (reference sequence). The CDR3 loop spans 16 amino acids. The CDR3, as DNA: TGTGCCTGGAGTGTACTTAGGAGAGCGGGGGGCAATGAGCAGTTCTTC. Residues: CAWSVLRRAGGNEQFF.

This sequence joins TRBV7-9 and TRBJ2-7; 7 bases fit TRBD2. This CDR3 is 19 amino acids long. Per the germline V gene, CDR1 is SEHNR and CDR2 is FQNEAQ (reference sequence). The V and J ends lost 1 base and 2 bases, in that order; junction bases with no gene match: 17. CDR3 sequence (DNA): TGTGCCAGCAGCTTAGGGGCCCTCGGCGGGGGTAGCGAGGCCTACGAGCAGTACTTC. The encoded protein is CASSLGALGGGSEAYEQYF.

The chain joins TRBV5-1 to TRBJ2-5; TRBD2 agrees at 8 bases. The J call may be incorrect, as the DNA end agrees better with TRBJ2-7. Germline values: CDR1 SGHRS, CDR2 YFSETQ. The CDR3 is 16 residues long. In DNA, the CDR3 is TGCGCCAGCAGCTTGGACCCAGAGCGGGGGACCCACGAGCAGTACTTC. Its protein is CASSLDPERGTHEQYF.

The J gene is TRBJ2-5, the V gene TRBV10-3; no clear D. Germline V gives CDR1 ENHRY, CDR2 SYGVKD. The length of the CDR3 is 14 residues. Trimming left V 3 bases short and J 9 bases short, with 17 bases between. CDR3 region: CAISEGLLPRAQYF. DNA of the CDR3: TGTGCCATCAGTGAAGGTCTACTTCCAAGGGCCCAGTACTTC.

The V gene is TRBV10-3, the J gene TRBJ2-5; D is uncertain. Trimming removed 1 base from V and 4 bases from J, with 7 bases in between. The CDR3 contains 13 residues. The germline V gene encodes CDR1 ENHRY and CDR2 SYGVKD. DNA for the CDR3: TGTGCCATCAGTGAGTGGGTGGGAGAGACCCAGTACTTC. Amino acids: CAISEWVGETQYF.

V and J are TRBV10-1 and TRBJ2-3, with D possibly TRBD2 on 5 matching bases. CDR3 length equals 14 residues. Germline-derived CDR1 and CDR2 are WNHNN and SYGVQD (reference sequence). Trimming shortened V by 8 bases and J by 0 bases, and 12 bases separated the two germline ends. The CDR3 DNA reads TGCGCCAGCGGAGCGGACCTTAGCACAGATACGCAGTATTTT. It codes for CASGADLSTDTQYF.

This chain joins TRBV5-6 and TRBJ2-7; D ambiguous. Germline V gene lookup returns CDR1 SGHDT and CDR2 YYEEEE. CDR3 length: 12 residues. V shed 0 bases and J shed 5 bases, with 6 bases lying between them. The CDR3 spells CASSLAAHEQYF. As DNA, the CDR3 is TGTGCCAGCAGCTTGGCCGCCCACGAGCAGTACTTC. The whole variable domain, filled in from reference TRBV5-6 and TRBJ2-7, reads DAGVTQSPTHLIKTRGQQVTLRCSPKSGHDTVSWYQQALGQGPQFIFQYYEEEERQRGNFPDRFSGHQFPNYSSELNVNALLLGDSALYLCASSLAAHEQYFGPGTRLTVT.

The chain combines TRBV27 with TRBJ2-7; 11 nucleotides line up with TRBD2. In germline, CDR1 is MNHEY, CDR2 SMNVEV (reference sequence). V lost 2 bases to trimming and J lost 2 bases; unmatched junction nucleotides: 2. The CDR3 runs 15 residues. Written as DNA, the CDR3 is TGTGCCAGCAGTTTAGGGACTAGCGGCCCCTACGAGCAGTACTTC. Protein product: CASSLGTSGPYEQYF.

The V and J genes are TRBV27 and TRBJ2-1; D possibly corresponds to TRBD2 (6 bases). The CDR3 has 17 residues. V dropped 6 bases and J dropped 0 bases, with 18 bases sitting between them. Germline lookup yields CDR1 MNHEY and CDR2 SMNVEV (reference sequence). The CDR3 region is CASRADRRRVSYNEQFF. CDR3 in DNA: TGTGCCAGCAGGGCCGACCGGAGGAGGGTCTCCTACAATGAGCAGTTCTTC.

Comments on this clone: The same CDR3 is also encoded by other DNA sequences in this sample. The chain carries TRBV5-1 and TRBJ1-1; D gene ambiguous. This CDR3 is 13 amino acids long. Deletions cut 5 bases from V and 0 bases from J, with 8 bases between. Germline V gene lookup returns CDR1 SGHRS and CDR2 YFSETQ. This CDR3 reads CASSLQMNTEAFF. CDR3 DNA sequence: TGCGCCAGCAGTCTTCAGATGAACACTGAAGCTTTCTTT.

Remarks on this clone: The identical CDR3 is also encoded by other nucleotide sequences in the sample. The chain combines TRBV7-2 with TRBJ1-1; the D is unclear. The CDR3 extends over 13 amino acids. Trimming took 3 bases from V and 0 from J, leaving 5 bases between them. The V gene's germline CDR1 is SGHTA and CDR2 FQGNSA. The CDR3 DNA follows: TGTGCCAGCAGCTTCCGGGTGAACACTGAAGCTTTCTTT. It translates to CASSFRVNTEAFF.

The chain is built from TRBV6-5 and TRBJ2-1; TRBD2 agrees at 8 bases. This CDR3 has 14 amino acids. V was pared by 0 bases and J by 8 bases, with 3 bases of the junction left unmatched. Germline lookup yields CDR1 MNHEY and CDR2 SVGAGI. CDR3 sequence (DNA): TGTGCCAGCAGTTACTCTAGCGGGAAGGATGAGCAGTTCTTC. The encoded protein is CASSYSSGKDEQFF.

CDR3: CASSGQGANYGYTF. CDR3 bases: TGCGCCAGCAGCGGACAGGGGGCTAACTATGGCTACACCTTC. This chain uses TRBV5-1 with TRBJ1-2; 10 bases line up with TRBD1. CDR1 SGHRS and CDR2 YFSETQ come from the germline V gene. CDR3 size: 14 residues. V shed 4 bases, J shed 0 bases, and the junction held 0 bases outside the gene matches.

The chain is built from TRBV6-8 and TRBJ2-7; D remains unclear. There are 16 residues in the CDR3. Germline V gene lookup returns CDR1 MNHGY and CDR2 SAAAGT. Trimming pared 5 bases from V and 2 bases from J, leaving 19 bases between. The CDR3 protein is CASSQPSVTRPYEQYF. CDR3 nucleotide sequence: TGTGCCAGCAGTCAGCCGTCGGTCACAAGACCCTACGAGCAGTACTTC.

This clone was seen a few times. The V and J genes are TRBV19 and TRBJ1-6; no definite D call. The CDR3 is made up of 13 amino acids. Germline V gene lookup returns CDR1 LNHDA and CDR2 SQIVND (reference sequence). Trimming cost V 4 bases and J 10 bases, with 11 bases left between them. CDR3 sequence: CASSTLGGSPLHF. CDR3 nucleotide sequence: TGTGCCAGTAGTACTCTCGGTGGATCACCCCTCCACTTT.

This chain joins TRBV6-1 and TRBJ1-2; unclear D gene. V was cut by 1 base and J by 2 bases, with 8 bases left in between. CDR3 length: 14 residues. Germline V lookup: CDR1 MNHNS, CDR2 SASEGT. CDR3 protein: CASSEVLWNYGYTF. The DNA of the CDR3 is TGTGCCAGCAGTGAAGTTTTGTGGAACTATGGCTACACCTTC.

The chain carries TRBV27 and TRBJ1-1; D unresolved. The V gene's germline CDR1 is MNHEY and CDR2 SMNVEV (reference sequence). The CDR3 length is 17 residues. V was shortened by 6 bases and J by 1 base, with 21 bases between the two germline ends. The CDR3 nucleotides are TGTGCCAGCAGCTTCCTAAAGACCATGGGAGAGAACACTGAAGCTTTCTTT. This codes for CASSFLKTMGENTEAFF.

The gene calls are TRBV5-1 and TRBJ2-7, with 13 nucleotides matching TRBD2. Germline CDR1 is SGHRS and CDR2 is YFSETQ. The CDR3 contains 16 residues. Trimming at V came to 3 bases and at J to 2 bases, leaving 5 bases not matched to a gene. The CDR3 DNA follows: TGCGCCAGCAGCTCCGGGACTAGCGGGGTTACCTACGAGCAGTACTTC. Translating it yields CASSSGTSGVTYEQYF.

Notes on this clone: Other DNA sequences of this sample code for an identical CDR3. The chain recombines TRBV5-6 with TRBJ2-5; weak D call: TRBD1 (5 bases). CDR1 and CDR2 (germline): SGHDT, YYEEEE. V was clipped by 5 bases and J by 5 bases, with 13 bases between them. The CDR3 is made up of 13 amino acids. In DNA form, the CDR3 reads TGTGCCAGCAGTGAGGCAGGGCGGGAGACCCAGTACTTC. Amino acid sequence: CASSEAGRETQYF.

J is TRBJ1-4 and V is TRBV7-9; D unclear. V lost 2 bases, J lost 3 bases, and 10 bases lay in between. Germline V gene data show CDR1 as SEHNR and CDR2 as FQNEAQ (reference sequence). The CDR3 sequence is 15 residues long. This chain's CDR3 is CASSLQPRANEKLFF. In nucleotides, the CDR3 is TGTGCCAGCAGCTTACAACCCCGGGCTAATGAAAAACTGTTTTTT.

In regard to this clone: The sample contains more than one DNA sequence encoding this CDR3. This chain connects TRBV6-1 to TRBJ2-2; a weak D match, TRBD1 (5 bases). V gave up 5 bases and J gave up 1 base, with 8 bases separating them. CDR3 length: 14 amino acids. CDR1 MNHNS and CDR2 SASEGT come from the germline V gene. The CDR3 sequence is CASSSTGNTGELFF. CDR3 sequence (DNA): TGTGCCAGCAGTTCAACAGGGAACACCGGGGAGCTGTTTTTT.